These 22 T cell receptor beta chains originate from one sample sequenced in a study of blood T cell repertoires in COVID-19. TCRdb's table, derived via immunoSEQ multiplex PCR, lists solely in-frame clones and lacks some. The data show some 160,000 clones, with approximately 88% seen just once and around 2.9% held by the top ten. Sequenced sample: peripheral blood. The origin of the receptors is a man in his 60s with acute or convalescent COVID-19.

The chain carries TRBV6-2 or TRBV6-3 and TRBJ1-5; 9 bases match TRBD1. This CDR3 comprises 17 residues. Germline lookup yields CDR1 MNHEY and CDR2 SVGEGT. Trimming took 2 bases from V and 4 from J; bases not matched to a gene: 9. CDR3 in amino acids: CASSYQQDRGRNQPQHF. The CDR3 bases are TGTGCCAGCAGTTACCAACAGGACAGGGGAAGGAATCAGCCCCAGCATTTT.

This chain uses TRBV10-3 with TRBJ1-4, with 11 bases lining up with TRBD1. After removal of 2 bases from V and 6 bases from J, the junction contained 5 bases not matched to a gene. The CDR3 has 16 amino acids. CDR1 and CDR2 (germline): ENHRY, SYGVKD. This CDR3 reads CAISEGRTGGDEKLFF. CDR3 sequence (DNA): TGTGCCATCAGTGAGGGTCGGACAGGGGGCGATGAAAAACTGTTTTTT.

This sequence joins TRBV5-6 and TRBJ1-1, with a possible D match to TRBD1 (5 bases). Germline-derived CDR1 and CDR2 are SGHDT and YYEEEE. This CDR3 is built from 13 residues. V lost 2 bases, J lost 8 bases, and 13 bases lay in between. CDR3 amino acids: CASSLLGLREAFF. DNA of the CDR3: TGTGCCAGCAGCTTATTGGGACTCCGGGAAGCTTTCTTT.

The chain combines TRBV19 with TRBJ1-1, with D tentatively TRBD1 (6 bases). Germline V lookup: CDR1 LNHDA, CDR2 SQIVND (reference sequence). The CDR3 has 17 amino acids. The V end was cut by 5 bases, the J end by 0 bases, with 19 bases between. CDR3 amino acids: CASSGTGHLRMNTEAFF. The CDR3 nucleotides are TGTGCCAGTAGTGGTACGGGACACCTTAGGATGAACACTGAAGCTTTCTTT.

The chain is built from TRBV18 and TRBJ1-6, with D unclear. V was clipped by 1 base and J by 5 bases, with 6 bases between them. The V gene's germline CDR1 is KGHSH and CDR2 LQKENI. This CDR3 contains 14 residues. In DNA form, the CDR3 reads TGTGCCAGCTCACCACAGGGAGATAATTCACCCCTCCACTTT. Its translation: CASSPQGDNSPLHF.

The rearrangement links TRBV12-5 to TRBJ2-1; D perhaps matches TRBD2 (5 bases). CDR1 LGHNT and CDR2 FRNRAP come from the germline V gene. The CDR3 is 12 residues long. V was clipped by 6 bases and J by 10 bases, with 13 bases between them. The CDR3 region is CASGPWTGEQFF. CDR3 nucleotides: TGTGCTAGTGGCCCCTGGACTGGGGAGCAGTTCTTC. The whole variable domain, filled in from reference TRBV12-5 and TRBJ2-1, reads DARVTQTPRHKVTEMGQEVTMRCQPILGHNTVFWYRQTMMQGLELLAYFRNRAPLDDSGMPKDRFSAEMPDATLATLKIQPSEPRDSAVYFCASGPWTGEQFFGPGTRLTVL.

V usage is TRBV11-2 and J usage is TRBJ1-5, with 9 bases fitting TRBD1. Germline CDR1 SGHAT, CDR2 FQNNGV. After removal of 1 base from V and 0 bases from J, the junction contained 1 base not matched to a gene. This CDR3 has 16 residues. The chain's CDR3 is CASSLGDRDSNQPQHF. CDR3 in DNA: TGTGCCAGCAGCTTAGGGGACAGGGATAGCAATCAGCCCCAGCATTTT.

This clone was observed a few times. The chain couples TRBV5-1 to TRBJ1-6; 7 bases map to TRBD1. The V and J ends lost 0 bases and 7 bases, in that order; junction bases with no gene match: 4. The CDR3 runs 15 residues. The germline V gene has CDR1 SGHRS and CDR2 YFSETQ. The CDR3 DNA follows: TGCGCCAGCAGCTTGGGGGACAGTGACAATTCACCCCTCCACTTT. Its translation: CASSLGDSDNSPLHF.

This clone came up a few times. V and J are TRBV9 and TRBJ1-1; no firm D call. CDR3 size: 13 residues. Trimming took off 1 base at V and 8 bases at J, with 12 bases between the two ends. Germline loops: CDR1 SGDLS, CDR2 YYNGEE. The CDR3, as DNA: TGTGCCAGCAGCGTAAGAGAGAGCTCCGAAGCTTTCTTT. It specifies CASSVRESSEAFF.

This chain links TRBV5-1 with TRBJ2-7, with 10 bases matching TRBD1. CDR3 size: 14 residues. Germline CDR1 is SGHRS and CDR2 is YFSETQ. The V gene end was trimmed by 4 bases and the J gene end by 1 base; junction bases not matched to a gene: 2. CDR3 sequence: CASSRTGGSYEQYF. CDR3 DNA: TGCGCCAGCAGCAGGACAGGGGGTTCCTACGAGCAGTACTTC. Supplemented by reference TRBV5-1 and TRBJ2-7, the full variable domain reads KAGVTQTPRYLIKTRGQQVTLSCSPISGHRSVSWYQQTPGQGLQFLFEYFSETQRNKGNFPGRFSGRQFSNSRSEMNVSTLELGDSALYLCASSRTGGSYEQYFGPGTRLTVT.

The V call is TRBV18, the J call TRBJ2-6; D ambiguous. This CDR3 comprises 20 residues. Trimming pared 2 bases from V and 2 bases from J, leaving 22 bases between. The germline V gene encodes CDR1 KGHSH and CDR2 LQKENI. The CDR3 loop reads CASSPSTGRFSSAGANVLTF. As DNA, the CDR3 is TGTGCCAGCTCACCAAGTACGGGTAGGTTTAGCTCGGCTGGGGCCAACGTCCTGACTTTC.

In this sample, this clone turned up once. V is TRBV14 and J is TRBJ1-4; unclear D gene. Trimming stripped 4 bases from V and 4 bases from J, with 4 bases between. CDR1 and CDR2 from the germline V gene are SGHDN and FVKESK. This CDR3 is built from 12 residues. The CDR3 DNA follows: TGTGCCAGCAGCCGTCTTAATGAAAAACTGTTTTTT. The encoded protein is CASSRLNEKLFF.

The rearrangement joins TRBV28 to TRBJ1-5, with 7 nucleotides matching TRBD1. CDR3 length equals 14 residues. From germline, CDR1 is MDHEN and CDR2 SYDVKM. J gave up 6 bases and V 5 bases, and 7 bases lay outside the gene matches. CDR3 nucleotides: TGTGCCAGCAGTCCCCCGGACAGGCGTCAGCCCCAGCATTTT. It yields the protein CASSPPDRRQPQHF.

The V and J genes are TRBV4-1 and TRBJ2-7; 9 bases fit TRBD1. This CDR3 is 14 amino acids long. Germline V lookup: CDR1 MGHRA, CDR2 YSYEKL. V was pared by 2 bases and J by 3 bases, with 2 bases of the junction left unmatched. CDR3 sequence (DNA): TGCGCCAGCAGCCAAATGACAGGGGGCTACGAGCAGTACTTC. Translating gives CASSQMTGGYEQYF.

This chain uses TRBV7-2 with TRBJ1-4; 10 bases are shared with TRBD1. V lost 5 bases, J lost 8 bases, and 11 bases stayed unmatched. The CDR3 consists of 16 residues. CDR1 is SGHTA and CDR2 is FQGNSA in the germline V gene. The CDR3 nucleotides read TGTGCCAGCAGCATATATATGGGGACAGGGGTAGAAAAACTGTTTTTT. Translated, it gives CASSIYMGTGVEKLFF.

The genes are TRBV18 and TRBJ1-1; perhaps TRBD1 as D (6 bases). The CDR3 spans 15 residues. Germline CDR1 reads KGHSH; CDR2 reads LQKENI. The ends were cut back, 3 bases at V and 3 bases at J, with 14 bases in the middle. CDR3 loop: CASSPSSGADTEAFF. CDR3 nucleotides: TGTGCCAGCTCACCGTCTTCAGGGGCGGACACTGAAGCTTTCTTT.

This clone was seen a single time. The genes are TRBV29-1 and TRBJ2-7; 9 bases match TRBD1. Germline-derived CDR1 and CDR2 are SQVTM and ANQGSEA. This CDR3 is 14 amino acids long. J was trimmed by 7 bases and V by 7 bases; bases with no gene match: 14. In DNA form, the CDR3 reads TGCAGCGCCCTCCGGGACAGGGACCGGGGGGAGCAGTACTTC. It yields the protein CSALRDRDRGEQYF.

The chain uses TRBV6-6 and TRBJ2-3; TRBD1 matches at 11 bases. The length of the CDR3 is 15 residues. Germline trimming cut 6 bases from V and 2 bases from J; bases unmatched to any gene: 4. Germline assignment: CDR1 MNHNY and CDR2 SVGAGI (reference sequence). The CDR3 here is CASSRTGGLTDTQYF. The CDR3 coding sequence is TGTGCCAGCAGCCGGACAGGGGGCCTCACAGATACGCAGTATTTT.

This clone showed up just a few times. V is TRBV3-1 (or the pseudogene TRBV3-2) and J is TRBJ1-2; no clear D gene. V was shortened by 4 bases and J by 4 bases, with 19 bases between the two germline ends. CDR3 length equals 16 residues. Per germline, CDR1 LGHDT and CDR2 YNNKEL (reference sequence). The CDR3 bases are TGTGCCAGCAGCCGGGAGGGCAGCCGATCTCCCTATGGCTACACCTTC. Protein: CASSREGSRSPYGYTF.

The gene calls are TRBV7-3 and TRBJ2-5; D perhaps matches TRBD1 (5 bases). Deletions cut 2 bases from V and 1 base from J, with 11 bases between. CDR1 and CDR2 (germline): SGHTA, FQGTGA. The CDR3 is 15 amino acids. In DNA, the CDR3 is TGTGCCAGCAGCTTAGGGGCTATCCCCCAAGAGACCCAGTACTTC. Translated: CASSLGAIPQETQYF.

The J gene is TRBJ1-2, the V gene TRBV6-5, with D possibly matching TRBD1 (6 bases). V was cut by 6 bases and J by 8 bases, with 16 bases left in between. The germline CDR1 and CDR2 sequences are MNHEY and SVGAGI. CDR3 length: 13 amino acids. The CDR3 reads CASSHGQKLGYTF. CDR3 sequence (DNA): TGTGCCAGCAGCCACGGACAGAAGTTAGGCTACACCTTC.

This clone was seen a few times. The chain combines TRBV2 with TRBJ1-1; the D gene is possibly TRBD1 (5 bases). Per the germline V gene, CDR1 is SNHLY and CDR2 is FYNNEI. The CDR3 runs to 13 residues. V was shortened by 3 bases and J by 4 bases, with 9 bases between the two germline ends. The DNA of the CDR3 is TGTGCCAGCAGTGACAAGGGGTTCACTGAAGCTTTCTTT. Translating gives CASSDKGFTEAFF.